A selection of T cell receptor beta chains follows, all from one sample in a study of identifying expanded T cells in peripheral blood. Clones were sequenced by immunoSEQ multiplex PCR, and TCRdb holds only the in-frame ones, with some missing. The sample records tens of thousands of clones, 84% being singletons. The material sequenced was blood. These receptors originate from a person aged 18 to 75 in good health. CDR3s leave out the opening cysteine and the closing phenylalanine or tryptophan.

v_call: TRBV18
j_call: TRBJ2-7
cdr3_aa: ASSPRDNSYEQY

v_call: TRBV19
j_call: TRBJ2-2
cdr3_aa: ASSRGQGWSGELF

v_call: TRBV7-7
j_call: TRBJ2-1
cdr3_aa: ASSLLGTSPGEQF

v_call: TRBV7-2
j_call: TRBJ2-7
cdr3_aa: ASSAWDRDWGNEQY

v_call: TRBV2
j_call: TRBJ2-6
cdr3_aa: ASSARGLAGRSGANVLT

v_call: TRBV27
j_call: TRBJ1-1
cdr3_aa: ASSPWTEVHTEAF

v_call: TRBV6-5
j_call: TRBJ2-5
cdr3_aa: ASSYATGGTQY

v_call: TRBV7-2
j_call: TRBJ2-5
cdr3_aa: ATSLGGGKETQY

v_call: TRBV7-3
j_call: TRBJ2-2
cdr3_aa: ASSPRTSGMNTGELF

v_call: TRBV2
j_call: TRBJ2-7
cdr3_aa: ASSGQGGYEQY

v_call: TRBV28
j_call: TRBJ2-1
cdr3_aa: ASFRYNEQF

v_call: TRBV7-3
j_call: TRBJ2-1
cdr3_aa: ASGERGVQREQF

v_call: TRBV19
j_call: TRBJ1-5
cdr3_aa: ASSIDLGPDQPQH

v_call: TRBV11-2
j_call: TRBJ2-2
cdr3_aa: ASTLAGGPYGELF

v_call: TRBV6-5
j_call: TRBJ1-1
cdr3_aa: ASSDGTEAF

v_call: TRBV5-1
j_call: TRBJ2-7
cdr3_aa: ASSLGGGRASYEQY

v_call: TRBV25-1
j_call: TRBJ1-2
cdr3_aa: ASSEYGGQGYGYT

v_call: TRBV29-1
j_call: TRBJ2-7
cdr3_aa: SVKPGLGSYEQY

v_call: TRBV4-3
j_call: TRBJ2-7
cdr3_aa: ASSQVGSGSSEQY

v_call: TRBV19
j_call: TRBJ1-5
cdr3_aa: ASSMSTESPQH

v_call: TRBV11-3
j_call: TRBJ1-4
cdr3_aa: ASSPGRGDEKLF

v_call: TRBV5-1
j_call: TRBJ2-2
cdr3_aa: ASSLIPHVTGGTGELF

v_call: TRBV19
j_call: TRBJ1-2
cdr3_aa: ASRTGRYGYT

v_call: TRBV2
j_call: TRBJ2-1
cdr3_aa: ASSEVSGRELGDGNEQF

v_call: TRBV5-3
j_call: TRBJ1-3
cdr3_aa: ARSLGVDISGNTIY

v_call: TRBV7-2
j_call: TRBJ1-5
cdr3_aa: ASSWGQGIGQPQH

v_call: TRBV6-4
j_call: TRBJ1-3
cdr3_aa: ASRTVEGNTIY

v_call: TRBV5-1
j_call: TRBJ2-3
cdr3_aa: ASSPGLPSTDTQY

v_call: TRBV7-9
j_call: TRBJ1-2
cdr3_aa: ASGKKGFGYT

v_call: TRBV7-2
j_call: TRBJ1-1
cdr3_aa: ASSLRQRPEAF

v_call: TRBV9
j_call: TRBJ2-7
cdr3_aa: ASSVGGTSRNEQY

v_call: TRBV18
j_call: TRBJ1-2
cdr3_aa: ASTPQGSNYGYT

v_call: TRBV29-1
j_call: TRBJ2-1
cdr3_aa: SGYGTGSYNEQF

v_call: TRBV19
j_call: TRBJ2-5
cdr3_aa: ASSIEARTSDETQY

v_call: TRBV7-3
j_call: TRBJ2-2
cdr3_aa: ASSLTGGRDTGELF